This TCR beta chain was observed in a study of T cell repertoires in cytomegalovirus infection. Findings and caveats of the study: Clonotype analysis showed dominance of the ex vivo response by HLA-C-restricted CMV-specific TCR beta clonotypes.

Only a few counts were recorded for this clonotype. The target antigen is unknown. Trimming stripped 10 bases from V and 0 bases from J, with 19 bases between. Per the germline V gene, CDR1 is MNHEY and CDR2 is SMNVEV (reference sequence). The CDR3 contains 16 residues. TCRdb called the reads again in MiXCR, with one record for every CDR3 protein. The sample records roughly 78,000 distinct CDR3 sequences, approximately 42% being singletons. The sample here was CD8+ T cells from cultured PBMCs, taken from culture after CMV antigen stimulation. The J gene is TRBJ1-5, the V gene TRBV27; no definite D call. This clonotype originated in a human donor in good health (CMV status not recorded). Some clones in this sample may be carry-over from other donors' samples. CDR3: CAMRWLDRYSNQPQHF. In DNA, the CDR3 is TGTGCCATGCGGTGGTTGGATCGATATAGCAATCAGCCCCAGCATTTT.